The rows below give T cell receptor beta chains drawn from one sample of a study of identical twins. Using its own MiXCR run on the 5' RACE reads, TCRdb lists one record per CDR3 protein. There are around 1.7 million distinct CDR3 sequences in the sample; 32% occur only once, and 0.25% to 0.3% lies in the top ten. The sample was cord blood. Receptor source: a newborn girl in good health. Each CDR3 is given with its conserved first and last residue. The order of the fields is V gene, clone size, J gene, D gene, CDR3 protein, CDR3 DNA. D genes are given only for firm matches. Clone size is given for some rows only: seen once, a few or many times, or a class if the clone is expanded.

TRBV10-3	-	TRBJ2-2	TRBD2	CAISVAGDGELFF	TGTGCCATCAGTGTGGCGGGGGACGGGGAGCTGTTTTTT
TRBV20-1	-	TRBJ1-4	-	CSASGGRANEKLFF	TGCAGTGCGTCCGGGGGCAGGGCGAATGAAAAACTGTTTTTT
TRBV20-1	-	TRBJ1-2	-	CSAPDEGYGHTF	TGCAGTGCTCCTGACGAAGGGTATGGCCACACCTTC
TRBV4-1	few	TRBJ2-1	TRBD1	CASSQDRDSSYNEQFF	TGCGCCAGCAGCCAGGACCGGGACAGCTCCTACAATGAGCAGTTCTTC
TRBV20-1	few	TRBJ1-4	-	CSASARDIYEKLFF	TGCAGTGCTAGCGCCCGGGACATCTACGAAAAACTGTTTTTT
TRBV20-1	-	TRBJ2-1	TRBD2	CSARDSGGGGEQFF	TGCAGTGCTAGAGACTCGGGGGGAGGAGGTGAGCAGTTCTTC
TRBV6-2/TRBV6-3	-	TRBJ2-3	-	CASSYSTDSQDTQYF	TGTGCCAGCAGTTACTCGACGGACAGTCAAGATACGCAGTATTTT
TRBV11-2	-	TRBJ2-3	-	CASSLREGVRADTQYF	TGTGCCAGCAGCTTAAGGGAAGGTGTCCGGGCAGATACGCAGTATTTT
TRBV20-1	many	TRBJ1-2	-	CSARGHYGYTF	TGCAGTGCTAGAGGACACTATGGCTACACCTTC
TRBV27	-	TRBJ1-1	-	CASSLSTVDRNTEAFF	TGTGCCAGCAGTTTATCTACCGTCGACAGGAACACTGAGGCTTTCTTT
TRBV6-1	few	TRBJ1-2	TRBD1	CASSASRDRVYGYTF	TGTGCCAGCAGTGCCTCCCGGGACAGGGTCTATGGCTACACCTTC
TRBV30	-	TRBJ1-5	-	CAWSTGVDQPQHF	TGTGCCTGGAGTACCGGGGTAGATCAGCCCCAGCATTTT
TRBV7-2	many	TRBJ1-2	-	CASSLMVGYTF	TGTGCCAGCAGCTTGATGGTCGGCTACACCTTC
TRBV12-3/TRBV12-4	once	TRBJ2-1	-	CASSRGEWVSYDEQFF	TGTGCCAGCAGCCGAGGGGAATGGGTATCCTACGATGAGCAGTTCTTC
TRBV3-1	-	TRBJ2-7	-	CASSQDAISSYEQYF	TGTGCCAGCAGCCAAGACGCGATCAGCTCCTACGAGCAGTACTTC
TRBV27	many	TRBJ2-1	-	CASSLSRGGEQFF	TGTGCCAGCAGTTTATCTCGGGGAGGTGAGCAGTTCTTC
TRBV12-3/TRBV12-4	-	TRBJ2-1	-	CASSLTRMALNEQFF	TGTGCCAGCAGTTTAACCAGGATGGCGCTGAATGAGCAGTTCTTC
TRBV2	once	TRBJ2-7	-	CASSPPPAGYNEQYF	TGTGCCAGCAGTCCCCCCCCCGCAGGATACAATGAGCAGTACTTC
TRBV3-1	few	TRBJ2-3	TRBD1	CASSLRTGSGTDTQYF	TGTGCCAGCAGCCTCCGGACAGGATCGGGCACAGATACGCAGTATTTT
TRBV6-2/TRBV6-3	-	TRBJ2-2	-	CASGYSLVGTGELFF	TGTGCCAGCGGTTACTCGCTAGTGGGCACCGGGGAGCTGTTTTTT
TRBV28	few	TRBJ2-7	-	CASQEVYEQYF	TGTGCCAGCCAGGAGGTTTACGAGCAGTACTTC
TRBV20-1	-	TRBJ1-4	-	CSGIGNPNEKLFF	TGCAGTGGAATTGGTAACCCTAATGAAAAACTGTTTTTT
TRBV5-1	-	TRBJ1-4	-	CASSLGESGPPTNEKLFF	TGCGCCAGCAGCTTGGGGGAGTCCGGGCCCCCAACTAATGAAAAACTGTTTTTT
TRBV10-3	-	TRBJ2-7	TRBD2	CAISTSGSSYEQYF	TGTGCCATCAGTACTAGCGGGAGCTCCTACGAGCAGTACTTC
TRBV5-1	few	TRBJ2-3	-	CASSLDAPGAGDTQYF	TGCGCCAGCAGCTTGGACGCTCCGGGGGCGGGGGATACGCAGTATTTT
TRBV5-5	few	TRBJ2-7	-	CASSAHGYEQYF	TGTGCCAGCAGCGCACACGGCTACGAGCAGTACTTC
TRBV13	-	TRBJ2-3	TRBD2	CASSLSGNRGQYF	TGTGCCAGCAGCCTTAGCGGGAACAGAGGGCAGTATTTT
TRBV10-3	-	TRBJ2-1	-	CAISARREANSYNEQFF	TGTGCCATCAGCGCCCGGAGGGAGGCTAACTCCTACAATGAGCAGTTCTTC
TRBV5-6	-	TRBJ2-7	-	CASSLWWAGETYEQYF	TGTGCCAGCAGCCTGTGGTGGGCAGGCGAGACCTACGAGCAGTACTTC
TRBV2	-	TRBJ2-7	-	CASSIDARYEQYF	TGTGCCAGCAGTATCGACGCAAGATACGAGCAGTACTTC
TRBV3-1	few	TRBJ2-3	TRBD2	CASSPPGLAGGLEYF	TGTGCCAGCAGCCCCCCAGGACTAGCGGGGGGGCTAGAGTATTTT
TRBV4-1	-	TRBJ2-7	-	CASSQVSGHEQYF	TGCGCCAGCAGCCAGGTTAGCGGCCACGAGCAGTACTTC
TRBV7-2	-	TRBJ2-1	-	CASSLGGSYNGLFF	TGTGCCAGCAGCTTGGGGGGCTCCTACAATGGGCTGTTCTTC
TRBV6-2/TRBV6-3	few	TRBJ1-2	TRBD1	CASSYSDRVRSYTF	TGTGCCAGCAGTTACTCCGACAGGGTCCGTAGCTACACCTTC
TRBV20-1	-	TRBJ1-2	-	CSAYTSNYGYTF	TGCAGTGCTTACACCTCTAACTATGGCTACACCTTC
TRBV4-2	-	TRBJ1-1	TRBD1	CASSQDRGHVRAFF	TGTGCCAGCAGCCAGGACAGGGGGCATGTTAGAGCTTTCTTT
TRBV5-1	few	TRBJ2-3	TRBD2	CASSLVSPGLAVSTDTQYF	TGCGCCAGCAGCTTGGTGTCTCCGGGACTAGCGGTGAGCACAGATACGCAGTATTTT
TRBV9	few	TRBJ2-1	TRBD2	CASSDQRLAGVGEQFF	TGTGCCAGCAGCGACCAGAGACTAGCGGGAGTGGGGGAGCAGTTCTTC
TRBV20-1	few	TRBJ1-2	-	CSARPRASGNGYTF	TGCAGTGCTAGACCCAGGGCGTCGGGGAATGGCTACACCTTC
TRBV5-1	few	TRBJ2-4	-	CASSLPTRTLEQYF	TGCGCCAGCAGCCTCCCCACTAGGACCTTGGAGCAGTACTTC
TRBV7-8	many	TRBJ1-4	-	CASSLSRGGEKLFF	TGTGCCAGCAGCTTGTCACGGGGCGGGGAAAAACTGTTTTTT
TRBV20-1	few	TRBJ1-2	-	CSASIPLLEGYTF	TGCAGTGCTAGTATACCCCTTCTTGAGGGCTACACCTTC
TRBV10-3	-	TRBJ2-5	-	CAISAGVRGETQYF	TGTGCCATCAGTGCAGGAGTCCGGGGAGAGACCCAGTACTTC
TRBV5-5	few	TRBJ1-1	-	CASSLVWSNTEAFF	TGTGCCAGCAGCTTGGTCTGGTCGAACACTGAAGCTTTCTTT